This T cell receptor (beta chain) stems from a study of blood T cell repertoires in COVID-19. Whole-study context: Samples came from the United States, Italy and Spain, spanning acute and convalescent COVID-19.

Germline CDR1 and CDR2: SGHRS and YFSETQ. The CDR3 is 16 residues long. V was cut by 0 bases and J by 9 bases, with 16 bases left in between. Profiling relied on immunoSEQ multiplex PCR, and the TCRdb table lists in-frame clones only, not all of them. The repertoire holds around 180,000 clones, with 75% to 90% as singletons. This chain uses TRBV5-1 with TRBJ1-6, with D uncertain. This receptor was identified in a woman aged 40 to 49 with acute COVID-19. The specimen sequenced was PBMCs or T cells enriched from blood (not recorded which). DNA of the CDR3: TGCGCCAGCAGCTTGGACCACGGGAGCCCCTCTTCACCCCTCCACTTT. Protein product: CASSLDHGSPSSPLHF.